This TCR beta chain was documented in a study of T cell responses to AZD1222 COVID-19 vaccine. Study-wide results and limits: It should be noted that donors were predominantly white British and more often female, and clonal diversity was possibly underestimated. Recipients of AZD1222 seropositive at baseline numbered only 5 to 7. An increase in Spike-specific TCR breadth and depth was observed after two AZD1222 doses.

CDR3 length equals 16 residues. From germline, CDR1 is SGHDN and CDR2 FVKESK. V shed 4 bases, J shed 4 bases, and the junction held 9 bases outside the gene matches. Only in-frame clones appear in the TCRdb table, and some are missing; sequencing was by immunoSEQ multiplex PCR. The sample consists of under 150,000 clones, about 92% of them appearing once. As regards this clone: Antigen specificity is unknown.

The TCR comes from an adult who received the AZD1222 COVID-19 vaccine. The source material was peripheral blood, sampled 28 days after the second AZD1222 dose. This chain joins TRBV14 and TRBJ2-1; TRBD2 aligns across 8 bases. CDR3 sequence reads: CASSLPSGGGYNEQFF. In DNA, the CDR3 is TGTGCCAGCAGCCTCCCCTCGGGGGGGGGATACAATGAGCAGTTCTTC.